These T cell receptor beta chains were read from a single sample in a study of regulatory T cells in long-lasting Graves disease. TCRdb reprocessed the multiplex PCR reads via MiXCR and lists one record per CDR3 protein. This sample has 360,000 or so distinct CDR3 sequences, with 16% found just once. The sample also formed part of further work on T cells in Graves' hyperthyroidism and ophthalmopathy.

Here the sequenced sample was peripheral blood mononuclear cells (PBMCs), taken at new diagnosis, from a patient treated with antithyroid drugs. The receptors originated from a man in his forties with Graves disease. The CDR3 runs from the conserved cysteine through the conserved F or W. A D gene is named only where the DNA matches it firmly. Rows may omit the clone size; those that give it use once, few, many or a size class.

v_call	clone_size	d_call	cdr3_length	j_call	cdr3_aa	cdr3_nt
TRBV27	many	NA	15	TRBJ2-3	CASSLGRCSADTQYF	TGTGCCAGCAGTTTAGGCCGATGTTCAGCAGATACGCAGTATTTT
TRBV28	few	NA	14	TRBJ1-3	CATLPPVSGNTIYF	TGTGCCACTCTACCACCCGTCTCTGGAAACACCATATATTTT
TRBV6-1	many	NA	16	TRBJ2-7	CASSESGSGGWNEQYF	TGTGCCAGCAGTGAATCTGGCTCAGGGGGGTGGAACGAGCAGTACTTC
TRBV10-3	many	NA	17	TRBJ1-1	CAIRRGPGEGMNTEAFF	TGTGCCATCAGGCGGGGGCCGGGGGAGGGCATGAACACTGAAGCTTTCTTT
TRBV11-2	many	TRBD1	17	TRBJ1-4	CASSLMRGQGTNEKLFF	TGTGCCAGCAGCCTCATGAGGGGACAGGGGACTAATGAAAAACTGTTTTTT
TRBV4-1	NA	TRBD2	16	TRBJ2-3	CASSQGTGGPADTQYF	TGCGCCAGCAGCCAGGGTACGGGGGGGCCCGCAGATACGCAGTATTTT
TRBV18	many	NA	13	TRBJ2-7	CASSPLGGYEQYF	TGTGCCAGCTCACCACTCGGGGGCTACGAGCAGTACTTC
TRBV7-3	many	TRBD1	15	TRBJ2-1	CASSRGTGGINEQFF	TGTGCCAGCAGCCGCGGGACAGGGGGCATCAATGAGCAGTTCTTC
TRBV4-1	many	NA	15	TRBJ1-5	CASSQAPTENQPQHF	TGCGCCAGCAGCCAGGCTCCAACAGAGAATCAGCCCCAGCATTTT
TRBV6-2/TRBV6-3	NA	NA	15	TRBJ2-3	CASSYLLIPPDTQYF	TGTGCCAGCAGTTACCTCCTGATCCCTCCAGATACGCAGTATTTT
TRBV27	many	NA	14	TRBJ2-7	CASSLGTEYYEQYF	TGTGCCAGCAGTTTAGGGACGGAATACTACGAGCAGTACTTC
TRBV5-1	many	TRBD1	13	TRBJ1-1	CASSTGTDTEAFF	TGCGCCAGCAGCACTGGGACAGACACTGAAGCTTTCTTT
TRBV12-5	NA	NA	18	TRBJ2-5	CASGSRTLFGGLKETQYF	TGTGCTAGTGGTTCCCGCACCCTCTTCGGGGGGCTAAAAGAGACCCAGTACTTC
TRBV29-1	many	TRBD1	13	TRBJ2-5	CSASRDRQETQYF	TGCAGCGCCTCCCGGGACAGACAAGAGACCCAGTACTTC
TRBV9	many	NA	13	TRBJ1-1	CASSVAANTEAFF	TGTGCCAGCAGCGTAGCAGCGAACACTGAAGCTTTCTTT
TRBV29-1	many	NA	15	TRBJ2-3	CSGVTNGVSTDTQYF	TGCAGCGGCGTGACTAATGGGGTTAGCACAGATACGCAGTATTTT
TRBV12-3/TRBV12-4	few	TRBD1	16	TRBJ1-2	CASSLTYGTAYGGYTF	TGTGCCAGCAGTTTGACCTACGGGACAGCTTATGGTGGCTACACCTTC
TRBV12-3/TRBV12-4	many	NA	17	TRBJ1-1	CASSLGAGPYMNTEAFF	TGTGCCAGCAGTTTAGGGGCAGGGCCCTACATGAACACTGAAGCTTTCTTT
TRBV12-3/TRBV12-4	NA	NA	12	TRBJ1-2	CASSFDDYGYTF	TGTGCCAGCAGTTTCGACGACTATGGCTACACCTTC
TRBV30	many	NA	15	TRBJ1-1	CAYKAGGTMNTEAFF	TGTGCCTATAAGGCGGGGGGGACCATGAACACTGAAGCTTTCTTT
TRBV30	many	NA	15	TRBJ2-3	CAWTKRKGGADTQYF	TGTGCCTGGACCAAACGCAAGGGGGGAGCAGATACGCAGTATTTT
TRBV13	many	NA	14	TRBJ2-5	CASSSVGRKETQYF	TGTGCCAGCAGCTCGGTCGGGCGGAAAGAGACCCAGTACTTC
TRBV5-4	many	NA	14	TRBJ2-7	CASSPGQILGEQYF	TGTGCCAGCAGCCCGGGACAAATCCTAGGCGAGCAGTACTTC
TRBV5-1	many	TRBD2	17	TRBJ2-7	CASSAPSGGLTTSEQYF	TGCGCCAGCAGCGCACCTAGCGGGGGGCTTACTACGTCAGAGCAGTACTTC
TRBV20-1	many	TRBD2	15	TRBJ2-3	CSALSLADRTDTQYF	TGCAGTGCCCTATCACTAGCGGACCGCACAGATACGCAGTATTTT
TRBV18	many	NA	13	TRBJ2-3	CASSRDNTDTQYF	TGTGCCAGCTCGCGGGACAACACAGATACGCAGTATTTT
TRBV12-3/TRBV12-4	many	NA	13	TRBJ2-5	CASSLRGQETQYF	TGTGCCAGCAGTTTAAGGGGACAAGAGACCCAGTACTTC
TRBV18	few	TRBD1	15	TRBJ1-1	CASSRGTALNTGAFF	TGTGCCAGCTCACGAGGGACAGCACTGAACACTGGAGCTTTCTTT
TRBV6-1	many	TRBD1	15	TRBJ2-7	CASSRVWDRSYEQYF	TGTGCCAGCAGTAGGGTGTGGGACAGGTCCTACGAGCAGTACTTC
TRBV7-9	many	NA	15	TRBJ2-3	CASSLVGSTEDTQYF	TGTGCCAGCAGCTTAGTGGGGAGTACGGAAGATACGCAGTATTTT
TRBV20-1	NA	TRBD2	14	TRBJ2-2	CSASNRGGIGELFF	TGCAGTGCTAGTAATCGGGGAGGGATCGGGGAGCTGTTTTTT
TRBV4-1	few	TRBD2	15	TRBJ2-3	CASSPPGLAGDTQYF	TGCGCCAGCAGCCCTCCGGGACTAGCGGGGGATACGCAGTATTTT
TRBV12-3/TRBV12-4	NA	NA	13	TRBJ2-3	CASSSAGLDTQYF	TGTGCCAGCAGTTCCGCGGGCCTGGATACGCAGTATTTT